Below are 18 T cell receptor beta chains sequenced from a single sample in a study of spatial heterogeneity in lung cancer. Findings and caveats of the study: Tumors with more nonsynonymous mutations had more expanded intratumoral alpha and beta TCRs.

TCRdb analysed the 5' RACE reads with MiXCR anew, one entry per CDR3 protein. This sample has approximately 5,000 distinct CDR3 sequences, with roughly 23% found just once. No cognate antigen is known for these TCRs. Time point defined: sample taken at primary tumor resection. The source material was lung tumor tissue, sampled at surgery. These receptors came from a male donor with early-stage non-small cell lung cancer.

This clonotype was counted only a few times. The CDR3 bases are TGTGCCAGCAGCTTTAACCTGAGGGGATTCTTAACCTACGAGCAGTACTTC. Its translation: CASSFNLRGFLTYEQYF. The chain recombines TRBV11-2 with TRBJ2-7; D possibly matches TRBD1 or TRBD2 (5 bases each). This CDR3 is 17 amino acids long. V was cut by 3 bases and J by 2 bases, with 20 bases left in between. Germline V CDR1 and CDR2: SGHAT, FQNNGV.

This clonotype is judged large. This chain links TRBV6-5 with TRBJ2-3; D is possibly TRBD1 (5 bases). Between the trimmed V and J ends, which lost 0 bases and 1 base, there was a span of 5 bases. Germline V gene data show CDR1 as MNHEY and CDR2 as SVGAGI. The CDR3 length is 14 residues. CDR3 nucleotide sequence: TGTGCCAGCAGTTACTCCAGGGGCACAGATACGCAGTATTTT. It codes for CASSYSRGTDTQYF.

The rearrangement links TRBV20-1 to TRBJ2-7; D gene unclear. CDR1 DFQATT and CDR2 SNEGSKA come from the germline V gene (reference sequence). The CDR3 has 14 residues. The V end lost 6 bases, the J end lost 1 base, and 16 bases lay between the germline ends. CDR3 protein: CSARSTRLSYEQYF. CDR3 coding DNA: TGCAGTGCGCGGTCTACTCGGCTATCCTACGAGCAGTACTTC.

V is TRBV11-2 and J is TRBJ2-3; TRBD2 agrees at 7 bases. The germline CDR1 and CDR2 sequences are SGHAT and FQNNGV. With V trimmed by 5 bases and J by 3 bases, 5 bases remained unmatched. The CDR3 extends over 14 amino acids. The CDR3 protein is CASSQGGGTDTQYF. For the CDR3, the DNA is TGTGCCAGCAGCCAGGGCGGGGGAACAGATACGCAGTATTTT.

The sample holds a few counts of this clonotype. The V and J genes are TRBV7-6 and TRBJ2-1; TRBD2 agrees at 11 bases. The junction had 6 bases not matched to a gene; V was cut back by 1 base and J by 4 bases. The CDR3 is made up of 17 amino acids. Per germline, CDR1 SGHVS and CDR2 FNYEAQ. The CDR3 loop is CASSLGLAGGQYNEQFF. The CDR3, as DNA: TGTGCCAGCAGCTTAGGCCTAGCGGGGGGTCAGTACAATGAGCAGTTCTTC. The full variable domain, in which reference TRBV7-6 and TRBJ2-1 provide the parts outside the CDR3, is GAGVSQSPRYKVTKRGQDVALRCDPISGHVSLYWYRQALGQGPEFLTYFNYEAQQDKSGLPNDRFSAERPEGSISTLTIQRTEQRDSAMYRCASSLGLAGGQYNEQFFGPGTRLTVL.

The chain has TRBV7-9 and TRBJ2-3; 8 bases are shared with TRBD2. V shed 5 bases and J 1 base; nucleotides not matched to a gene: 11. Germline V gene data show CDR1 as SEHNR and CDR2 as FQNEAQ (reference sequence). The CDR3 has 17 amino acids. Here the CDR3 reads CASSKGGGTSGTDTQYF. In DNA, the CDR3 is TGTGCCAGCAGCAAGGGCGGGGGGACCTCGGGCACAGATACGCAGTATTTT.

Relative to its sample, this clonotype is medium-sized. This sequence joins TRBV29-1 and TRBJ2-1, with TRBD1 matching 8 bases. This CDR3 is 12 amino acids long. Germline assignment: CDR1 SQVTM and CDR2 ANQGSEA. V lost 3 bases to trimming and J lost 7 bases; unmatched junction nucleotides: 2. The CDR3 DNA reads TGCAGCGTTGACAGGGGGCGGAATGAGCAGTTCTTC. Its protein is CSVDRGRNEQFF.

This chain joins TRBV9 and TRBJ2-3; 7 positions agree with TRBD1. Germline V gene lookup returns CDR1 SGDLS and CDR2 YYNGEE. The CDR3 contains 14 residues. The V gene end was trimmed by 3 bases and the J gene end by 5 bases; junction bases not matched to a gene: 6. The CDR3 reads CASSGTGQGDTQYF. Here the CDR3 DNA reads TGTGCCAGCAGCGGGACAGGTCAGGGAGATACGCAGTATTTT.

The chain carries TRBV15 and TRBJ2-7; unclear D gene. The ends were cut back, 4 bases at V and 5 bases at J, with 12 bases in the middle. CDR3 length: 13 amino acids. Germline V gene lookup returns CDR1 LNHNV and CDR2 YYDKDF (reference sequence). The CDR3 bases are TGTGCCACCAGCAAAGGACGGAGCGACGAGCAGTACTTC. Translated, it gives CATSKGRSDEQYF.

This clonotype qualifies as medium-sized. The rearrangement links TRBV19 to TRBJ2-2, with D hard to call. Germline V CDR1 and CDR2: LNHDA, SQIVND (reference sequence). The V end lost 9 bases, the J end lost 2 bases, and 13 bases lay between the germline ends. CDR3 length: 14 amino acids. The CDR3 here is CASVKNINTGELFF. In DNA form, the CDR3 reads TGTGCCAGCGTCAAAAACATTAACACCGGGGAGCTGTTTTTT.

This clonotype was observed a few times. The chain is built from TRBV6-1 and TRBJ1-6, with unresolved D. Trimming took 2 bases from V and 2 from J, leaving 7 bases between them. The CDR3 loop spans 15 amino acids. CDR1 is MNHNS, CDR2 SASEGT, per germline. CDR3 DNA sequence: TGTGCCAGCAGTGAACAGGAGACCTATAATTCACCCCTCCACTTT. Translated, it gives CASSEQETYNSPLHF.

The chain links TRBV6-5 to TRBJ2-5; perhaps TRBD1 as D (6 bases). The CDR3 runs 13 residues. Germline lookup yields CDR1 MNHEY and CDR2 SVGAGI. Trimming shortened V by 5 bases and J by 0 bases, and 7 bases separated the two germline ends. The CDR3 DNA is TGTGCCAGCAGTCGGACAGACCAAGAGACCCAGTACTTC. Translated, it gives CASSRTDQETQYF.

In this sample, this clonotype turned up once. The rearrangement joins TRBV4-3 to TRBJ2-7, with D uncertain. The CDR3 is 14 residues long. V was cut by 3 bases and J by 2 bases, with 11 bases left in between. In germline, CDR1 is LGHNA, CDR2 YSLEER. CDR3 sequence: CASSQHLGPYEQYF. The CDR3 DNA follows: TGCGCCAGCAGCCAGCATCTTGGTCCCTACGAGCAGTACTTC.

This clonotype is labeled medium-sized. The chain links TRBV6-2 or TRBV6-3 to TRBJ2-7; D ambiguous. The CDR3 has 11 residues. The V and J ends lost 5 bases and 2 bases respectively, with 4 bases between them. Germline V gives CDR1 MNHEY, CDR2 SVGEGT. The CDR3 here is CASSQAYEQYF. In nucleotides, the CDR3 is TGTGCCAGCAGTCAGGCCTACGAGCAGTACTTC.

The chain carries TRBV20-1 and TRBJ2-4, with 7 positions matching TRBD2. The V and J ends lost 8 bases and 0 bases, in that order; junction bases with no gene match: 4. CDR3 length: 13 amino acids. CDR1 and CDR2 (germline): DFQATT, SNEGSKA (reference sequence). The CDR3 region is CSLERGAKNIQYF. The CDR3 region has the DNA TGCAGTTTGGAGCGGGGAGCCAAAAACATTCAGTACTTC.

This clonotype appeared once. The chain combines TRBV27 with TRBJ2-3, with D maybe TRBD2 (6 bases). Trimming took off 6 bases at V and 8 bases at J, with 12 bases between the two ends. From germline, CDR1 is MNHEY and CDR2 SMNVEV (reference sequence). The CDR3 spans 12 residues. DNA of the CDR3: TGTGCCAGCAGGGGGGGAGAGGGTACGCAGTATTTT. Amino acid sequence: CASRGGEGTQYF.

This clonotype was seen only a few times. CDR3 amino acids: CASSLEAGNNEQFF. CDR3 in DNA: TGCGCCAGCAGCTTGGAAGCGGGAAACAATGAGCAGTTCTTC. This rearrangement joins TRBV5-1 to TRBJ2-1; 7 nucleotides line up with TRBD2. The trim removed 0 bases at V and 5 bases at J, leaving 2 bases unmatched. The germline gives CDR1 SGHRS, CDR2 YFSETQ. The CDR3 loop spans 14 amino acids.

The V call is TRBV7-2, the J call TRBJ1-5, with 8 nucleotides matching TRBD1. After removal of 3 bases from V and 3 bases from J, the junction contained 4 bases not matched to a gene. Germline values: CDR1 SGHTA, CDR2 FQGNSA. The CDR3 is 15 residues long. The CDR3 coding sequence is TGTGCCAGCAGCTTGGGGGACAGGCTCAATCAGCCCCAGCATTTT. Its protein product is CASSLGDRLNQPQHF.